This T cell receptor (beta chain) was captured in a study of blood T cell repertoires in COVID-19. Study-wide background: Whether acute or convalescent, the COVID-19 samples came from the United States, Italy and Spain. Sources were T cells, B-cell-depleted T cells, or PBMCs; the material itself was cDNA or gDNA.

Seattle cases were enrolled at active infection and followed longitudinally. Methods used by the authors: It was from reference gene primer amplification that nucleated cell counts were estimated. The assay was immunoSEQ multiplex PCR, and TCRdb's table has in-frame clones only and misses some. V, J and clone size reflect that table, while D and trimming were determined from the DNA. The sample contains approximately 160,000 clones, 70% to 90% of which appear only once. Sequencing input: peripheral blood. The sequence was collected from a woman aged 60 to 75 with COVID-19, enrolled during active disease.

CDR3 sequence: CSAGTGGEAFF. In DNA, the CDR3 is TGCAGCGCAGGGACAGGGGGAGAAGCTTTCTTT. The chain is built from TRBV29-1 and TRBJ1-1; 11 bases are shared with TRBD1. V was clipped by 7 bases and J by 8 bases; unmatched bases: 3. The CDR3 loop spans 11 amino acids. Germline CDR1 is SQVTM and CDR2 is ANQGSEA.